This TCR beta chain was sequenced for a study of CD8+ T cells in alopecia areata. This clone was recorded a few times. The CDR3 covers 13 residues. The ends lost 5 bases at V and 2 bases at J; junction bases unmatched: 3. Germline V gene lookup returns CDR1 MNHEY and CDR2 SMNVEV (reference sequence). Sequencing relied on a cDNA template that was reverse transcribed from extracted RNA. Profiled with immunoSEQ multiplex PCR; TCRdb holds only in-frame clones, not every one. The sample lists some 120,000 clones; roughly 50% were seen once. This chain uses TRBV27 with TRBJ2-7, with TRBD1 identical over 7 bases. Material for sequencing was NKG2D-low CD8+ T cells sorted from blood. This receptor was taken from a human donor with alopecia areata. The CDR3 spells CASSRQGPYEQYF. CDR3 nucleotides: TGTGCCAGCAGTAGACAGGGACCCTACGAGCAGTACTTC.